Listed here is a single T cell receptor beta chain. Its antigen remains unknown. The CDR3 has 15 residues. V was shortened by 4 bases and J by 1 base, with 11 bases between the two germline ends. From germline, CDR1 is SNHLY and CDR2 FYNNEI. This sample is part of a study of OX40 agonist ivuxolimab in advanced cancers. In the study overall: The patients received ivuxolimab by intravenous route every 2 weeks at 0.01 to 10 mg/kg. The study enrolled dose-escalation patients with hepatocellular carcinoma, melanoma, renal cell or head and neck cancer.

If patients had autoimmune disease history or systemic immunosuppression, they were excluded. Findings and caveats of the study: Low normalized T-cell clonal expansion also characterized some of the nonresponders.

Data came from immunoSEQ multiplex PCR; TCRdb stores just in-frame clones and leaves some out. The profile covers 20,000 to 25,000 clones, with approximately 87% appearing a single time and approximately 58% taken by the ten largest. The source is an adult with an advanced solid tumor such as melanoma, head and neck, liver or kidney cancer. The chain uses TRBV2 and TRBJ1-5; unclear D gene. Here the sequenced sample was CD4+ or CD8+ T cells sorted from blood, taken in a trial of the OX40 agonist ivuxolimab. The CDR3 loop is CASSGPGISNQPQHF. In DNA form, the CDR3 reads TGTGCCAGCAGTGGACCCGGGATCAGCAATCAGCCCCAGCATTTT.